The source of this T cell receptor beta chain is a study of blood T cell repertoires in COVID-19 (dated by TCRdb to the early 2020s). Notes on the research overall: The collaborator samples originated in the United States, Italy and Spain and spanned the acute and convalescent phases of COVID-19. The material from the prospective study consisted of cDNA or gDNA derived from T cells, B-cell-depleted T cells, or PBMCs. Subjects who had been exposed to COVID-19, were actively infected with it, or had recovered from it provided the deeply sampled blood TCRbeta repertoires that made up the dataset. A freely available public database, intended as a resource for researchers studying the immune response to SARS-CoV-2, is where the repertoires were released. Samples were obtained from the ongoing ImmuneRACE study (first 160 participants) and from 1,254 subjects provided by 6 global collaborators. Nearly every sample came with metadata listing a de-identified subject ID, COVID-19 status, age in years and sex. HLA class I and class II types, where available, came from metadata supplied by the sample provider rather than from assay-based typing. Broad study findings and their caveats: The amount of clinical and demographic metadata varied by source and participant and was provided uncurated.

The immunoSEQ Assay, a bias-controlled multiplex PCR, was used to amplify TCRbeta CDR3 regions from genomic DNA. The authors' analysis ran thus. The number of nucleated cells in each sample was estimated by amplification of reference gene primers within the assay. To quantify the absolute abundance of each unique TCRbeta CDR3 rearrangement, sequence reads were collapsed and filtered. Productive Simpson clonality was computed per sample as the square root of Simpson's diversity index over productive rearrangements. In its TCRdb copy, this immuneACCESS table keeps in-frame sequences only and misses some clones. Where compared with another copy, unresolved V genes explain less than half of these, and the others have no known cause. V and J calls and clone size are those listed in that table; D and trimming were worked out from the DNA. This sample comprises about 68,000 clones, roughly 84% of them detected only once. Around 6.7% of the sample is held by the ten biggest clonotypes.

Remarks on this clone: Its binding antigen is unknown. One base away there is no much larger clone; base qualities are not given.

Collaborating institutions collected whole blood in K2EDTA tubes following their own protocols. For TCRbeta analysis, collaborator samples were shipped as frozen whole blood, as isolated PBMCs, or as DNA extracted from either sample type. Material for sequencing was peripheral blood. This TCR came from a man in his fifties with active COVID-19.

The DNA reads as follows: TGTGCCAGTAGTATAGACCGGACACGAAACACTGAAGCTTTCTTT. The encoded protein is CASSIDRTRNTEAFF. The chain employs TRBV19 and TRBJ1-1, and TRBD1 may be the D gene, going by 5 matching bases. Including the terminal cysteine and phenylalanine, the CDR3 comprises 15 residues. The CDR3 DNA has 45 bases and is translated from base 1. V and J lose 0 bases and 2 bases, and a span of 10 bases separates them. From the germline V gene (reference sequence), CDR1 is LNHDA and CDR2 is SQIVND.